Listed here are 20 T cell receptor beta chains from one sample, sequenced in a study of T cell changes during pregnancy in multiple sclerosis. The table came from immunoSEQ multiplex PCR; TCRdb's copy has only in-frame clones and leaves some out. The sample shows 65,000 to 85,000 clones, roughly 90% of them seen only once. Sequenced material: peripheral blood, taken in the first trimester of pregnancy. The receptors stem from a female donor in good health, enrolled as a control in a pregnancy study.

The chain recombines TRBV6-6 with TRBJ1-4; D remains unclear. This CDR3 contains 14 residues. The germline gives CDR1 MNHNY, CDR2 SVGAGI (reference sequence). V lost 2 bases to trimming and J lost 6 bases, with 10 bases between them. The CDR3 DNA is TGTGCCAGCAGTTACGTCACGGTAGATGAAAAACTGTTTTTT. Its protein product is CASSYVTVDEKLFF.

The chain carries TRBV19 and TRBJ1-6; D gene ambiguous. Trimming left V 3 bases short and J 6 bases short, with 9 bases between. The CDR3 is 14 amino acids. Looked up from germline, CDR1 is LNHDA and CDR2 is SQIVND (reference sequence). CDR3 coding DNA: TGTGCCAGTAGTATCCGGGAAGCTAATTCACCCCTCCACTTT. Amino acid sequence: CASSIREANSPLHF.

V and J are TRBV7-2 and TRBJ1-6; possible D gene TRBD1, 5 bases. V was clipped by 5 bases and J by 8 bases, with 7 bases between them. CDR1 is SGHTA, CDR2 FQGNSA, per germline. CDR3 length: 12 amino acids. In DNA form, the CDR3 reads TGTGCCAGCAGCGGGGGGGATTCACCCCTCCACTTT. The encoded protein is CASSGGDSPLHF.

This chain connects TRBV19 to TRBJ2-7; 10 positions match TRBD1. With V trimmed by 5 bases and J by 1 base, 8 bases remained unmatched. This CDR3 has 16 residues. Looked up from germline, CDR1 is LNHDA and CDR2 is SQIVND (reference sequence). CDR3 in DNA: TGTGCCAGTAGTCAACGGGACAGGGGTGCATCCTACGAGCAGTACTTC. Protein product: CASSQRDRGASYEQYF.

This clone was counted a few times. The genes are TRBV27 and TRBJ1-2, with D maybe TRBD1 (5 bases). In germline, CDR1 is MNHEY, CDR2 SMNVEV (reference sequence). This CDR3 comprises 13 residues. Trimming cost V 0 bases and J 8 bases, with 10 bases left between them. The CDR3 DNA reads TGTGCCAGCAGTTTATCGGGCAGGGCGGGCTACACCTTC. This gives the protein CASSLSGRAGYTF.

The chain recombines TRBV11-2 with TRBJ1-1; the D gene is possibly TRBD1 (6 bases). The CDR3 sequence is 15 residues long. Germline lookup yields CDR1 SGHAT and CDR2 FQNNGV. The germline V and J ends were trimmed by 7 bases and 7 bases, with 22 bases remaining between them. Here the CDR3 reads CASKLGAEPRFEAFF. The CDR3 DNA is TGTGCCAGCAAGTTGGGGGCAGAACCAAGGTTTGAAGCTTTCTTT.

The rearrangement uses TRBV5-4 and TRBJ1-2, with D possibly matching TRBD1 (6 bases). The CDR3 extends over 13 amino acids. Germline V gene data show CDR1 as SGHNT and CDR2 as YYREEE (reference sequence). The V and J ends lost 0 bases and 3 bases respectively, with 6 bases between them. The CDR3 loop reads CASSLDRDYGYTF. The CDR3, as DNA: TGTGCCAGCAGCTTGGACAGGGACTATGGCTACACCTTC.

The chain couples TRBV5-4 to TRBJ2-7, with a possible D match to TRBD2 (6 bases). Germline values: CDR1 SGHNT, CDR2 YYREEE (reference sequence). This CDR3 has 15 amino acids. V was pared by 0 bases and J by 2 bases, with 12 bases between. The CDR3 sequence: CASSLAGVAAYEQYF. CDR3 coding DNA: TGTGCCAGCAGCTTGGCCGGGGTAGCGGCCTACGAGCAGTACTTC.

The chain recombines TRBV28 with TRBJ2-1, with 7 bases lining up with TRBD1. CDR3 length: 16 residues. Germline V gene data show CDR1 as MDHEN and CDR2 as SYDVKM. V lost 5 bases and J lost 0; bases outside the gene matches: 7. The CDR3 bases are TGTGCCAGCAGTCAACAGACAGGGCGCTCCTACAATGAGCAGTTCTTC. Its protein product is CASSQQTGRSYNEQFF.

The chain is built from TRBV11-2 and TRBJ2-2; no clear D gene. Trimming pared 1 base from V and 8 bases from J, leaving 5 bases between. The CDR3 extends over 12 amino acids. Germline values: CDR1 SGHAT, CDR2 FQNNGV. CDR3 sequence (DNA): TGTGCCAGCAGCTTAGCCGTTGGGGAGCTGTTTTTT. Protein sequence: CASSLAVGELFF.

The chain employs TRBV7-9 and TRBJ2-4; 8 nucleotides align to TRBD1. V lost 1 base, J lost 1 base, and 3 bases stayed unmatched. Per germline, CDR1 SEHNR and CDR2 FQNEAQ (reference sequence). CDR3 length: 16 residues. The chain's CDR3 is CASSLGRTGAKNIQYF. The CDR3 DNA reads as TGTGCCAGCAGCTTAGGGAGGACAGGGGCCAAAAACATTCAGTACTTC.

The rearrangement joins TRBV19 to TRBJ2-2, with a weak D call TRBD2 (6 bases). The CDR3 has 14 amino acids. The ends were cut back, 2 bases at V and 9 bases at J, with 13 bases in the middle. From germline, CDR1 is LNHDA and CDR2 SQIVND (reference sequence). Here the CDR3 DNA reads TGTGCCAGTAGTATAAGTTCCGGGAGCCGGGAGCTGTTTTTT. This translates into CASSISSGSRELFF.

As concerns this clone: The limits of the CDR3 on the DNA are not certain, so only TCRdb's listed CDR3 is given. The gene calls are TRBV28 and TRBJ2-7; TRBD1 was called by the table and not checked on the DNA. The CDR3 region is 12 residues in length, termini included. Germline V gene sequence: CDR1 MDHEN, CDR2 SYDVKM. The CDR3 here is CASSTSTVREYF.

The CDR3 reads CASSQEWRGLDEQFF. CDR3 sequence (DNA): TGCGCCAGCAGCCAAGAATGGCGGGGATTGGATGAGCAGTTCTTC. The rearrangement uses TRBV4-1 and TRBJ2-1; tentative D call: TRBD2 (6 bases). The CDR3 contains 15 residues. V lost 0 bases, J lost 8 bases, and 14 bases lay in between. Germline V gene lookup returns CDR1 MGHRA and CDR2 YSYEKL.

The chain uses TRBV21-1 and TRBJ1-2; the DNA was not used to check the table's D call, TRBD1. TRBV21-1 corresponds to a pseudogene. The CDR3 is 17 amino acids. The CDR3 is CASSNSQKGETGPGYTF. The DNA for the CDR3 is TGTGCCAGCAGCAACTCTCAAAAAGGGGAAACAGGGCCCGGCTACACCTTC.

The rearrangement joins TRBV27 to TRBJ1-5; tentative D call: TRBD1 (5 bases). The germline V gene encodes CDR1 MNHEY and CDR2 SMNVEV (reference sequence). CDR3 length equals 15 residues. The V end lost 2 bases, the J end lost 0 bases, and 8 bases lay between the germline ends. For the CDR3, the DNA is TGTGCCAGCAGTTTAAGGGGTGATAGCAATCAGCCCCAGCATTTT. This sequence encodes CASSLRGDSNQPQHF.

The chain links TRBV11-2 to TRBJ2-1; D is ambiguous. Germline CDR1 SGHAT, CDR2 FQNNGV. V was trimmed by 5 bases and J by 10 bases, leaving 9 bases between them. The CDR3 is made up of 11 amino acids. The DNA for the CDR3 is TGTGCCAGCAGCCGAACGGTAGAGCAGTTCTTC. It is translated as CASSRTVEQFF.

This sequence joins TRBV5-3 and TRBJ1-1; 7 bases fit TRBD1. TRBV5-3 belongs to the ORF category, with a function that is uncertain. The CDR3 sequence is 16 residues long. Trimming took 5 bases from V and 1 from J; bases not matched to a gene: 11. The CDR3 is CARSTLTGRKNTEAFF. CDR3 DNA sequence: TGTGCCAGAAGTACCTTGACAGGGAGGAAGAACACTGAAGCTTTCTTT.

The chain recombines TRBV28 with TRBJ2-5; 10 nucleotides match TRBD2. Losses at the gene ends were 6 bases for V and 5 bases for J; bases not matched to a gene: 6. This CDR3 comprises 14 residues. CDR1 MDHEN and CDR2 SYDVKM come from the germline V gene. The CDR3 coding sequence is TGTGCCAGCAGGGCTAGCGGGGGTCTGGAGACCCAGTACTTC. Amino acid sequence: CASRASGGLETQYF. The entire variable domain, with the rest obtained from reference TRBV28 and TRBJ2-5, is as follows: DVKVTQSSRYLVKRTGEKVFLECVQDMDHENMFWYRQDPGLGLRLIYFSYDVKMKEKGDIPEGYSVSREKKERFSLILESASTNQTSMYLCASRASGGLETQYFGPGTRLLVL.

The genes are TRBV12-5 and TRBJ1-2; 10 bases align to TRBD1. The CDR3 contains 17 residues. Germline CDR1 and CDR2: LGHNT and FRNRAP. V lost 5 bases, J lost 8 bases, and 17 bases stayed unmatched. The CDR3 region is CASGPRQGAPPMKGYTF. The CDR3, as DNA: TGTGCTAGTGGTCCCAGACAGGGGGCCCCCCCCATGAAGGGCTACACCTTC.